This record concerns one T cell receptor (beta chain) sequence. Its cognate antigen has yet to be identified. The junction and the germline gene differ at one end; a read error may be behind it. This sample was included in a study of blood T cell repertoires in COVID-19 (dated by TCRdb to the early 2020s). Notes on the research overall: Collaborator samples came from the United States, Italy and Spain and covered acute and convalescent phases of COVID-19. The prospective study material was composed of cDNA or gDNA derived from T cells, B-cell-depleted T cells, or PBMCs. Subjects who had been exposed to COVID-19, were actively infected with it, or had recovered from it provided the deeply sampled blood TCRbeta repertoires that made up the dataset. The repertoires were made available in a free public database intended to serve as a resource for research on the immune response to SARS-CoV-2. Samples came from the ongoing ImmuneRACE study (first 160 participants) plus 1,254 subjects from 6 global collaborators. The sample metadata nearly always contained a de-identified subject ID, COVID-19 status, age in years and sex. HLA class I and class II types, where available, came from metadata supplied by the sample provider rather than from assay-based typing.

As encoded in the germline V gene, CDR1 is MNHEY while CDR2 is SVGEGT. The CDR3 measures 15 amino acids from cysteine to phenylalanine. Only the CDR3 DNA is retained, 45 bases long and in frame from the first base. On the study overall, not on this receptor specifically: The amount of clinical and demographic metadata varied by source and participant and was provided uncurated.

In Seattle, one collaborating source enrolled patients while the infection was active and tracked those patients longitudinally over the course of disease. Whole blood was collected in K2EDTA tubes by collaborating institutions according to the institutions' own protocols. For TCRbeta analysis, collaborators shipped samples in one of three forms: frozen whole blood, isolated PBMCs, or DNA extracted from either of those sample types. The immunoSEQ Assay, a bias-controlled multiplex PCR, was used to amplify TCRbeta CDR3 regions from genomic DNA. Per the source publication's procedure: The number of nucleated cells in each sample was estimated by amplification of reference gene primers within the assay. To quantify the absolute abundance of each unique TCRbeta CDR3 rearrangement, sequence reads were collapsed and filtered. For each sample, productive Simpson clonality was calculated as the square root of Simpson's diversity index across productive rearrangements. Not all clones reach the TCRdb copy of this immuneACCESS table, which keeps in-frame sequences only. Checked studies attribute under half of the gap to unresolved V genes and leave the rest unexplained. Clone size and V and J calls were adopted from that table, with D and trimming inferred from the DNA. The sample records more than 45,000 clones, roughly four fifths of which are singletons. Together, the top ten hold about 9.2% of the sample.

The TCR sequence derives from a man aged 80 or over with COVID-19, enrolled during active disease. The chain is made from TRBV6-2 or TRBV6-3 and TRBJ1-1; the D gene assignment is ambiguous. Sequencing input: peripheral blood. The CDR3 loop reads CAGSYEPGVNTEAFF. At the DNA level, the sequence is TGTGCCGGCAGTTACGAGCCCGGGGTGAACACTGAAGCTTTCTTT.